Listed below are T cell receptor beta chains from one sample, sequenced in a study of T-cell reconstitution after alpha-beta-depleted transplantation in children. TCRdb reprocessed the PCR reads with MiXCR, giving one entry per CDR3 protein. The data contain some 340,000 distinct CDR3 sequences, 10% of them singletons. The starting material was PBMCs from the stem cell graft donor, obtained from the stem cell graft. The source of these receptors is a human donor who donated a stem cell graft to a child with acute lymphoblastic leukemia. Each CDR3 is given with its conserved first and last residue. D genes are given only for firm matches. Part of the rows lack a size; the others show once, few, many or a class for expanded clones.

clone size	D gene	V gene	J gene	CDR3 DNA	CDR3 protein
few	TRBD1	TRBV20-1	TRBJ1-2	TGCAGTGCTAGAGCACAGGGGAACTATGGCTACACCTTC	CSARAQGNYGYTF
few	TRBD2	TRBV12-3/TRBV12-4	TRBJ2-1	TGTGCCAGCAGTCCCCGGGGAGGGTCCAATGAGCAGTTCTTC	CASSPRGGSNEQFF
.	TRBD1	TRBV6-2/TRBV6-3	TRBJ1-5	TGTGCCAGCAGACCTCTCCGGGACAGGGGGAGCAATCAGCCCCAGCATTTT	CASRPLRDRGSNQPQHF
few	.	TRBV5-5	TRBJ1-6	TGTGCCAGCAGCTTGGAGAGCTCCTATAATTCACCCCTCCACTTT	CASSLESSYNSPLHF
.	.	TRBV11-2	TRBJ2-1	TGTGCCAGCAGGTACCTCTCCAATGAGCAGTTCTTC	CASRYLSNEQFF
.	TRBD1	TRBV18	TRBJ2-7	TGTGCCAGCTCACCCGGGACAGTAGAATACGAGCAGTACTTC	CASSPGTVEYEQYF
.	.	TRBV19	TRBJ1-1	TGTGCCAGTAGTCGAGGTCGGCACACTGAAGCTTTCTTT	CASSRGRHTEAFF
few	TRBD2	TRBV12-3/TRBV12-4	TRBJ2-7	TGTGCCAGCACCCCGCTAGCGGGAGCCCCCTACGAGCAGTACTTC	CASTPLAGAPYEQYF
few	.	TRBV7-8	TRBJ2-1	TGTGCCAGCAGCCCGAGACGTTGGGGGTACAATGAGCAGTTCTTC	CASSPRRWGYNEQFF
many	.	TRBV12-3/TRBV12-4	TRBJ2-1	TGTGCCAGCAGTTTCACTAGTGGGACCGTCGAGCAGTTCTTC	CASSFTSGTVEQFF
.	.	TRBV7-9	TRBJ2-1	TGTGCCAGCAGTCCCCCGGAGGGAGCCGGCATAGGGAATGAGCAGTTCTTC	CASSPPEGAGIGNEQFF
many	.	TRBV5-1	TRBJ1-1	TGCGCCAGCAGCCTTAAAAGTGACACTGAAGCTTTCTTT	CASSLKSDTEAFF
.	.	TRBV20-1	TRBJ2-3	TGCAGTGCTGCCAGGACAGCTAGCACAGATACGCAGTATTTT	CSAARTASTDTQYF
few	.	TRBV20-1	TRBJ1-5	TGCAGTGCTAGAGGACAGATCTACAATCAGCCCCAGCATTTT	CSARGQIYNQPQHF
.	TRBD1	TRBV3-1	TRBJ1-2	TGTGCCAGCAGCCAGTACAGGGGGAACTATGGCTACACCTTC	CASSQYRGNYGYTF
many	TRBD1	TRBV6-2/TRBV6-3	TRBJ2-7	TGTGCCAGCAGTCCCGCCGGGACAGGGGCCTACGAGCAGTACTTC	CASSPAGTGAYEQYF
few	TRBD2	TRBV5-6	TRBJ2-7	TGTGCCAGTCTAGAGGGGACTAGCCCCTACGAGCAGTACTTC	CASLEGTSPYEQYF
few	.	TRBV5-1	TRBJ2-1	TGCGCCAGCAGCTTGGATCCAGGGGTGTACAATGAGCAGTTCTTC	CASSLDPGVYNEQFF
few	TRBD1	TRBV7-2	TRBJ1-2	TGTGCCAGCAGGGCTCGGGACAGGGAATCCTATGGCTACACCTTC	CASRARDRESYGYTF
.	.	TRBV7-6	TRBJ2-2	TGTGCCAGCAGCCCAACGATGGGCACCGGGGAGCTGTTTTTT	CASSPTMGTGELFF